This entry features one T cell receptor beta chain sequence. CDR1 and CDR2 (germline): DFQATT, SNEGSKA (reference sequence). The CDR3 has 14 residues. Each CDR3 protein gets one entry after TCRdb re-called the PCR reads with MiXCR. Here the sample spans approximately 18,000 distinct CDR3 sequences, 40% to 55% being singletons. These data come from a study of tumor-infiltrating lymphocytes in oesophageal squamous cell carcinoma. This sequence originates from a female donor with esophageal squamous cell carcinoma. What was sequenced was normal esophageal tissue next to the tumor. The chain is built from TRBV20-1 and TRBJ2-7; TRBD1 is a possible D gene (8 bases). The J call could be wrong; TRBJ2-1 is a better fit for the DNA end. The CDR3, as DNA: TGCAGTGCTCCTGAACAGGGGGGGAACAATGAGCAGTTCTTC. This encodes CSAPEQGGNNEQFF.